This paragraph covers one T cell receptor beta chain sequence. Antigen unknown. The CDR3 length is 17 residues. The germline V gene encodes CDR1 DFQATT and CDR2 SNEGSKA (reference sequence). This specimen comes from a study of monozygotic twins with inflammatory bowel disease. The study's findings and limits: Versus healthy twins, IBD patients showed fewer clonotypes shared with others, especially with disease activity. Neither one strong signal nor one clonotype associated with IBD was supported. Possibly reflecting limited power, no difference in repertoire similarity was found between concordant and discordant twins.

TCRdb re-called the 5' RACE reads and catalogs CDR3 proteins one per entry, DNA excluded. The repertoire table contains a few hundred thousand distinct CDR3 sequences. Material: blood. The source is a human donor with ulcerative colitis or Crohn's disease, or a healthy co-twin of an affected twin (not recorded which). V and J are TRBV20-1 and TRBJ2-7; there is no DNA to check the TCRdb D call of TRBD2. The CDR3 spells CSAATGTSGGRAYEQYF.